The 21 T cell receptor beta chains given below trace back to one sample, sequenced in a study of blood T cell repertoires in COVID-19. This table comes from immunoSEQ multiplex PCR, and its TCRdb copy is limited to in-frame clones, with some not included. The sample contains some 150,000 clones, about 90% of which appear only once. Material for sequencing was peripheral blood. These receptors came from a human donor in a cohort sampled during active COVID-19.

V usage is TRBV4-3 and J usage is TRBJ2-3; 7 bases are shared with TRBD1. The CDR3 is 15 amino acids. The V and J ends lost 0 bases and 8 bases, in that order; junction bases with no gene match: 8. CDR1 is LGHNA, CDR2 YSLEER, per germline. CDR3 DNA sequence: TGCGCCAGCAGCCAAGATGAGAAAGCAGGGGGTACGCAGTATTTT. It is translated as CASSQDEKAGGTQYF.

The V gene is TRBV6-5, the J gene TRBJ1-4, with D maybe TRBD1 (5 bases). The V gene's germline CDR1 is MNHEY and CDR2 SVGAGI. CDR3 length: 13 residues. V lost 5 bases to trimming and J lost 4 bases, with 8 bases between them. CDR3 loop: CASSPGFNEKLFF. As DNA, the CDR3 is TGTGCCAGCAGTCCAGGGTTTAATGAAAAACTGTTTTTT.

The chain links TRBV30 to TRBJ2-7, with 12 bases lining up with TRBD1. Germline CDR1 reads GTSNPN; CDR2 reads SVGIG (reference sequence). This CDR3 has 15 residues. The junction had 9 bases not matched to a gene; V was cut back by 5 bases and J by 4 bases. The CDR3: CAWGPGQGADYEQYF. The CDR3 region has the DNA TGTGCCTGGGGCCCGGGACAGGGGGCGGATTACGAGCAGTACTTC.

This clone was picked up a small number of times. The chain links TRBV19 to TRBJ1-1; the D gene is possibly TRBD1 (6 bases). The ends were cut back, 4 bases at V and 1 base at J, with 10 bases in the middle. CDR1 is LNHDA and CDR2 is SQIVND in the germline V gene (reference sequence). There are 14 residues in the CDR3. The CDR3 DNA sequence: TGTGCCAGTAGTAAGGGCAGGGGGAACACTGAAGCTTTCTTT. Residues: CASSKGRGNTEAFF.

This clone was counted only a few times. CDR3 DNA: TGCAGCGTCGGAAAACTAGCGGGGGGCAACAATGAGCAGTTCTTC. This translates into CSVGKLAGGNNEQFF. The rearrangement uses TRBV29-1 and TRBJ2-1; 12 bases align to TRBD2. V trimming: 6 bases; J trimming: 5 bases; junction bases outside the gene matches: 8. This CDR3 contains 15 residues. CDR1 SQVTM and CDR2 ANQGSEA come from the germline V gene.

Only one count was recorded for this clone. The genes are TRBV6-2 or TRBV6-3 and TRBJ2-4; maybe TRBD2 (5 bases). The CDR3 totals 16 residues. Germline V gene sequence: CDR1 MNHEY, CDR2 SVGEGT. Deletions cut 5 bases from V and 0 bases from J, with 14 bases between. The CDR3 sequence is CASSPPSPLAKNIQYF. DNA for the CDR3: TGTGCCAGCAGTCCCCCTAGCCCCCTAGCCAAAAACATTCAGTACTTC.

The chain couples TRBV18 to TRBJ1-2; 11 nucleotides align to TRBD1. With 5 bases clipped from V and 7 bases from J, the junction kept 9 bases outside the gene matches. Per the germline V gene, CDR1 is KGHSH and CDR2 is LQKENI. The CDR3 loop spans 15 amino acids. The CDR3 bases are TGTGCCAGCTCAACTGTTGGACAGGGGGCGCGTGGCTACACCTTC. Its protein product is CASSTVGQGARGYTF.

This rearrangement joins TRBV4-3 to TRBJ1-4; D remains ambiguous. The V gene's germline CDR1 is LGHNA and CDR2 YSLEER. The V and J ends lost 4 bases and 0 bases respectively, with 9 bases between them. The CDR3 is 15 residues long. The CDR3 nucleotides read TGCGCCAGCAGCCGAGAGGCCTCAACTAATGAAAAACTGTTTTTT. Its translation: CASSREASTNEKLFF.

The CDR3 reads CASSHSGLAGVRTGELFF. DNA for the CDR3: TGTGCCAGCTCCCACTCGGGACTAGCGGGAGTCCGAACCGGGGAGCTGTTTTTT. The rearrangement uses TRBV18 and TRBJ2-2, with TRBD2 identical over 14 bases. The CDR3 is 18 residues long. Germline V gene lookup returns CDR1 KGHSH and CDR2 LQKENI. J gave up 5 bases and V 6 bases, and 11 bases lay outside the gene matches.

The gene calls are TRBV10-1 and TRBJ2-7; 8 positions match TRBD2. V was pared by 3 bases and J by 1 base, with 5 bases of the junction left unmatched. The CDR3 is 15 amino acids. Germline CDR1 and CDR2: WNHNN and SYGVQD (reference sequence). CDR3 sequence reads: CASSDRSSGSYEQYF. The CDR3 DNA is TGCGCCAGCAGTGACCGGTCTAGCGGGTCCTACGAGCAGTACTTC.

The V gene is TRBV11-1, the J gene TRBJ2-5, with TRBD2 matching over 7 bases. CDR3 length equals 14 residues. Trimming at V came to 1 base and at J to 4 bases, leaving 3 bases not matched to a gene. Germline CDR1 is SGHAT and CDR2 is FQDESV (reference sequence). CDR3 coding DNA: TGTGCCAGCAGCTTAGGACTAGCCCCAGAGACCCAGTACTTC. Its protein is CASSLGLAPETQYF.

This chain connects TRBV4-3 to TRBJ2-6; D remains ambiguous. Germline V lookup: CDR1 LGHNA, CDR2 YSLEER. V lost 4 bases, J lost 2 bases, and 9 bases lay in between. The CDR3 contains 15 residues. The CDR3 protein is CASSPHRTGANVLTF. The CDR3, as DNA: TGCGCCAGCAGCCCCCATAGAACTGGGGCCAACGTCCTGACTTTC.

This sequence joins TRBV29-1 and TRBJ1-3; D gene unclear. Looked up from germline, CDR1 is SQVTM and CDR2 is ANQGSEA. Trimming pared 4 bases from V and 0 bases from J, leaving 10 bases between. The CDR3 loop spans 14 amino acids. The CDR3 region has the DNA TGCAGCGTTGTAGAGCCGAGCTCTGGAAACACCATATATTTT. It specifies CSVVEPSSGNTIYF.

This clone was observed a handful of times. The CDR3 region is CASSPRDRVGQPQHF. The DNA of the CDR3 is TGTGCCAGCAGCCCTCGGGACAGGGTCGGTCAGCCCCAGCATTTT. The rearrangement links TRBV27 to TRBJ1-5; TRBD1 aligns across 9 bases. Germline V gene sequence: CDR1 MNHEY, CDR2 SMNVEV (reference sequence). With 6 bases clipped from V and 6 bases from J, the junction kept 9 bases outside the gene matches. The CDR3 covers 15 residues.

This chain uses TRBV6-4 with TRBJ1-1, with 8 bases identical to TRBD1. The V gene end was trimmed by 6 bases and the J gene end by 0 bases; junction bases not matched to a gene: 6. This CDR3 has 15 residues. CDR1 and CDR2 (germline): MRHNA, SNTAGT. The chain's CDR3 is CASRRETGVNTEAFF. The CDR3 DNA follows: TGTGCCAGCAGGAGGGAGACAGGGGTGAACACTGAAGCTTTCTTT.

The chain uses TRBV4-3 and TRBJ2-3; TRBD2 matches at 10 bases. The CDR3 runs 17 residues. The J segment lost 4 bases and the V segment lost 0 bases, leaving 7 bases of the junction unmatched. CDR1 LGHNA and CDR2 YSLEER come from the germline V gene. The CDR3 loop is CASSQELSGRAADTQYF. CDR3 in DNA: TGCGCCAGCAGCCAAGAATTGAGCGGGAGGGCCGCAGATACGCAGTATTTT.

This clone appeared a single time. V gene TRBV5-1 combines with J gene TRBJ2-1; tentatively, D is TRBD2 (6 bases). The CDR3 spans 15 residues. In germline, CDR1 is SGHRS, CDR2 YFSETQ. V was cut by 4 bases and J by 6 bases, with 17 bases left in between. The CDR3, as DNA: TGCGCCAGCAGCCCTGGAGGGCAGGCGGGCAATGAGCAGTTCTTC. Translation: CASSPGGQAGNEQFF.

The chain employs TRBV6-2 or TRBV6-3 and TRBJ2-1; 10 bases map to TRBD2. Germline V CDR1 and CDR2: MNHEY, SVGEGT. V dropped 0 bases and J dropped 15; count of bases not matched to a gene: 8. The CDR3 runs 14 residues. The CDR3 DNA sequence: TGTGCCAGCAGTTACTCTAGCGGGAGGACCCAGCCGTTCTTC. The encoded protein is CASSYSSGRTQPFF.

The chain is built from TRBV9 and TRBJ1-2; D remains ambiguous. The germline gives CDR1 SGDLS, CDR2 YYNGEE. This CDR3 spans 14 amino acids. Trimming pared 0 bases from V and 7 bases from J, leaving 13 bases between. DNA of the CDR3: TGTGCCAGCAGCGTAGATCAGTTTGGCGGTGGCTACACCTTC. Translated, it gives CASSVDQFGGGYTF.

The chain carries TRBV6-1 and TRBJ1-2; D uncertain. Germline assignment: CDR1 MNHNS and CDR2 SASEGT. V lost 3 bases and J 9 bases, leaving 14 bases between the germline ends. This CDR3 contains 13 residues. CDR3 in amino acids: CASSERPGSSYTF. In DNA form, the CDR3 reads TGTGCCAGCAGTGAGCGACCGGGAAGTAGCTACACCTTC.

The chain couples TRBV18 to TRBJ2-3; 8 positions match TRBD2. The CDR3 sequence is 14 residues long. J gave up 3 bases and V 5 bases, and 4 bases lay outside the gene matches. Germline CDR1 reads KGHSH; CDR2 reads LQKENI. CDR3 DNA sequence: TGTGCCAGCTCAAATGTAGCGGGGACAGATACGCAGTATTTT. Amino acid sequence: CASSNVAGTDTQYF.